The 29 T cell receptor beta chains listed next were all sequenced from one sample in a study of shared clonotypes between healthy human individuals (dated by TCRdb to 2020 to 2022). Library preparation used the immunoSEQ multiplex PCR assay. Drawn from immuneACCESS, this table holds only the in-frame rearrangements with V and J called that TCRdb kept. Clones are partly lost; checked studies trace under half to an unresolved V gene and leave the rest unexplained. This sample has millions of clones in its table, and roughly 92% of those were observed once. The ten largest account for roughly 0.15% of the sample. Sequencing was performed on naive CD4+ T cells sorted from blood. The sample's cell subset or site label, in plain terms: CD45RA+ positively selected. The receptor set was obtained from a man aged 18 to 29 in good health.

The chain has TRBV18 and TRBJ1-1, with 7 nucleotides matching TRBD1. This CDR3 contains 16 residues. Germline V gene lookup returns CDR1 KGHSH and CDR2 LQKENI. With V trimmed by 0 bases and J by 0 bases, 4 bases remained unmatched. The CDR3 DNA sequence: TGTGCCAGCTCACCACCCCCCGGGACAGTGAACACTGAAGCTTTCTTT. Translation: CASSPPPGTVNTEAFF.

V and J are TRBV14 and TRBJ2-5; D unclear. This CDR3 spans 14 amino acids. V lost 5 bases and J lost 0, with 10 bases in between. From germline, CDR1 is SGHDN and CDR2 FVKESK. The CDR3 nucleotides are TGTGCCAGCAGCTTTGACCGGTACCAAGAGACCCAGTACTTC. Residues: CASSFDRYQETQYF. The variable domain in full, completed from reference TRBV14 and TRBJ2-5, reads EAGVTQFPSHSVIEKGQTVTLRCDPISGHDNLYWYRRVMGKEIKFLLHFVKESKQDESGMPNNRFLAERTGGTYSTLKVQPAELEDSGVYFCASSFDRYQETQYFGPGTRLLVL.

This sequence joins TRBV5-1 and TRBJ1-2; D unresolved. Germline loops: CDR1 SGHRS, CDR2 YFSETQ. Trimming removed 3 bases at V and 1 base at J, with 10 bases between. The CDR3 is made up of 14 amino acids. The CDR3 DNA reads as TGCGCCAGCAGCTCGATAACAGATAACTATGGCTACACCTTC. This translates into CASSSITDNYGYTF.

The CDR3 DNA follows: TGCGCCAGCAGCTTCAGGTTGTCAGATACGCAGTATTTT. It translates to CASSFRLSDTQYF. V is TRBV5-1 and J is TRBJ2-3; D gene uncertain. Germline V gene sequence: CDR1 SGHRS, CDR2 YFSETQ. With 2 bases removed from V and 4 bases from J, the gap between germline ends came to 8 bases. The CDR3 is 13 amino acids.

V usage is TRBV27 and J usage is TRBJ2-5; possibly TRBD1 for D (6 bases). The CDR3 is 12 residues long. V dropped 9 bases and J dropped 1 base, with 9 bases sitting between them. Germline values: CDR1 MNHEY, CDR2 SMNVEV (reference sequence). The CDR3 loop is CARQGTQETQYF. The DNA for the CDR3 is TGTGCCAGGCAGGGGACCCAAGAGACCCAGTACTTC.

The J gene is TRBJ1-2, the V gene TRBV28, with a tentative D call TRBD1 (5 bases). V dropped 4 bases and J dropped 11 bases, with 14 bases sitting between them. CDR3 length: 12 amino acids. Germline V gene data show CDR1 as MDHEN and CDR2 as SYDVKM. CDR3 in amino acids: CASSSQGVGYTF. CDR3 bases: TGTGCCAGCAGTTCCCAGGGTGTTGGTTACACCTTC.

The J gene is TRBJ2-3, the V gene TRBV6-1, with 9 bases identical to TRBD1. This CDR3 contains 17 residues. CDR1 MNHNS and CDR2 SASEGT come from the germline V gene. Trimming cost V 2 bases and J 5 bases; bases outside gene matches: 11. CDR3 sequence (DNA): TGTGCCAGCAGTGAATACCCTACCGGGACAGGGAGAGATACGCAGTATTTT. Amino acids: CASSEYPTGTGRDTQYF.

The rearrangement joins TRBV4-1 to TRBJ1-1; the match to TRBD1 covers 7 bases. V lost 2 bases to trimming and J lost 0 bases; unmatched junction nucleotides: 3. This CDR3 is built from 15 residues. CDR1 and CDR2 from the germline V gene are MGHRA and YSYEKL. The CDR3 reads CASSQYDRVNTEAFF. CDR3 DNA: TGCGCCAGCAGCCAATACGACAGGGTGAACACTGAAGCTTTCTTT.

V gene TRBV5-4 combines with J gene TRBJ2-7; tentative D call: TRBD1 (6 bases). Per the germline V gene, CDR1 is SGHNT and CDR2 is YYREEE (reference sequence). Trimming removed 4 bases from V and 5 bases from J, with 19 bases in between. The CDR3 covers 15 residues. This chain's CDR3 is CASSDGTPGVHEQYF. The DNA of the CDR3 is TGTGCCAGCAGCGACGGGACACCGGGCGTCCACGAGCAGTACTTC. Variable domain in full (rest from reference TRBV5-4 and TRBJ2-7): ETGVTQSPTHLIKTRGQQVTLRCSSQSGHNTVSWYQQALGQGPQFIFQYYREEENGRGNFPPRFSGLQFPNYSSELNVNALELDDSALYLCASSDGTPGVHEQYFGPGTRLTVT.

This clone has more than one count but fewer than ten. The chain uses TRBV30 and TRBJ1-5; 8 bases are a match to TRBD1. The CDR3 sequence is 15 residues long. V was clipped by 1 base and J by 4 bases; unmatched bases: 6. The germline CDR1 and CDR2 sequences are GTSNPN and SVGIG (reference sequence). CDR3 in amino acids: CAWSEGTGFNQPQHF. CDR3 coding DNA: TGTGCCTGGAGTGAGGGGACAGGTTTTAATCAGCCCCAGCATTTT.

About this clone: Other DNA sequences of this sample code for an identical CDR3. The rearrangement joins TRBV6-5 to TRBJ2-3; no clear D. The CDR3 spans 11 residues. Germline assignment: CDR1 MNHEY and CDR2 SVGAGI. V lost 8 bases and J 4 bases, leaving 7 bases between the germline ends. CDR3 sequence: CASRRADTQYF. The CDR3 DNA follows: TGTGCCAGCCGACGGGCAGATACGCAGTATTTT.

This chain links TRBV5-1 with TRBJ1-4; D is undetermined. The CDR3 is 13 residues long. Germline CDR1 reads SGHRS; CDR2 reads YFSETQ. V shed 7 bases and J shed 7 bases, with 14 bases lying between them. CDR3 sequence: CASSEFISEKLFF. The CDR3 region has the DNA TGCGCCAGCTCGGAGTTTATAAGTGAAAAACTGTTTTTT.

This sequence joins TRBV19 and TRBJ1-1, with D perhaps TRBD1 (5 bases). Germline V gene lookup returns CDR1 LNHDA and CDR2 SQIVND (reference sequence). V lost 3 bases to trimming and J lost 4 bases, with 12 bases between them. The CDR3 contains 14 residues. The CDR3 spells CASSIRGDGTEAFF. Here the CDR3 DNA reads TGTGCCAGTAGTATTAGAGGGGACGGCACTGAAGCTTTCTTT.

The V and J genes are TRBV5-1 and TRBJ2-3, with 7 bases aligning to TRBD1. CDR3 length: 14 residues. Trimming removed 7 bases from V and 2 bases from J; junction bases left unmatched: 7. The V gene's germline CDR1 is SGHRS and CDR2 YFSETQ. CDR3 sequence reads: CASYRDRTTDTQYF. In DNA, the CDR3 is TGCGCCAGCTACCGGGACAGAACCACAGATACGCAGTATTTT.

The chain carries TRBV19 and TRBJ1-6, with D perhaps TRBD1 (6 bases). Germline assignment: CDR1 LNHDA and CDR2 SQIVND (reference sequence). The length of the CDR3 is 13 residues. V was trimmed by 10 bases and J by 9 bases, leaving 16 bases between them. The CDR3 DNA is TGTGCCACCAAGGACAGAGAGCGTTCACCCCTCCACTTT. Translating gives CATKDRERSPLHF.

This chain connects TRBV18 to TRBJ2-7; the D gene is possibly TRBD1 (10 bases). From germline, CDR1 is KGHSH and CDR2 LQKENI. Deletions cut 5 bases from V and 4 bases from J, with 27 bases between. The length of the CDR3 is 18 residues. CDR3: CASSAGTGVSGSVYEQYF. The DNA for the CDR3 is TGTGCCAGCTCAGCCGGGACAGGGGTTAGCGGGAGTGTTTACGAGCAGTACTTC.

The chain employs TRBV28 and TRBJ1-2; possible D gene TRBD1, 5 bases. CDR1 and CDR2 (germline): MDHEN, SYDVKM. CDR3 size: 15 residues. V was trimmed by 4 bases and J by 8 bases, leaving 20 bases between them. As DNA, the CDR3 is TGTGCCAGCAGTTCCCATAGGGGCGCCGGAGGGGGCTACACCTTC. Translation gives CASSSHRGAGGGYTF.

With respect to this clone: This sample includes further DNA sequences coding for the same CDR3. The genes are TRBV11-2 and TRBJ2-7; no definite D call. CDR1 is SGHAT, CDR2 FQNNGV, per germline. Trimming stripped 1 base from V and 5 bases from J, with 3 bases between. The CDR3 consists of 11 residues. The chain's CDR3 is CASSLGHEQYF. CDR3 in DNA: TGTGCCAGCAGCTTAGGACACGAGCAGTACTTC. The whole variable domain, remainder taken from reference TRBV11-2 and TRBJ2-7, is EAGVAQSPRYKIIEKRQSVAFWCNPISGHATLYWYQQILGQGPKLLIQFQNNGVVDDSQLPKDRFSAERLKGVDSTLKIQPAKLEDSAVYLCASSLGHEQYFGPGTRLTVT.

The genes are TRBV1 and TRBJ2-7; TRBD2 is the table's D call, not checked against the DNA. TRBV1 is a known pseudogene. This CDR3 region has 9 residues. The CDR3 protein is CLRVDEQYF. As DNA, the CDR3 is TGCCTCCGGGTTGACGAGCAGTACTTC.

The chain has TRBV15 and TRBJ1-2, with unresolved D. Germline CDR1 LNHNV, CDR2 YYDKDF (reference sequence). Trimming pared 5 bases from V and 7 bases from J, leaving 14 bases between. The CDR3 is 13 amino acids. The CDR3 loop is CATSQGGFFGYTF. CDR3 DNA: TGTGCCACCAGCCAAGGAGGTTTTTTTGGCTACACCTTC.

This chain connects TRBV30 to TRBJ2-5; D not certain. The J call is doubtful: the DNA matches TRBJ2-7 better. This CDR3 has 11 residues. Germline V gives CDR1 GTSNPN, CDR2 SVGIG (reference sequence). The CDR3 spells CAWSERYEQYF. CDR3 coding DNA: TGTGCCTGGAGCGAGCGTTACGAGCAGTACTTC.

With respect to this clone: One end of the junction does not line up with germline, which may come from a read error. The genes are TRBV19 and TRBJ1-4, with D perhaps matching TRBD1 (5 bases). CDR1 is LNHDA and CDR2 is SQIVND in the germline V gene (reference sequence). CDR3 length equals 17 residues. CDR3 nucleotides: TGTGCCAGTAGTCCCTTCGCCCAGGGTAAAGCTAACGAAAAACTGTTTTTT. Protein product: CASSPFAQGKANEKLFF.

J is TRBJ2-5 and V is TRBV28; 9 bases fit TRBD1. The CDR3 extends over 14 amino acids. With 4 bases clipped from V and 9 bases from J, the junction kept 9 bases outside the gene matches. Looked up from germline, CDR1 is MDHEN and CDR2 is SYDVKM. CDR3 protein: CASSSPGQGPAQYF. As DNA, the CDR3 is TGTGCCAGCAGTTCCCCCGGACAGGGGCCGGCCCAGTACTTC.

In nucleotides, the CDR3 is TGTGCCAGCAGTTACTCGACAGGCGGGGAACTGTTTTTT. Its protein is CASSYSTGGELFF. The V and J genes are TRBV6-5 and TRBJ1-4; D is perhaps TRBD1 (6 bases). V gave up 0 bases and J gave up 12 bases, with 11 bases separating them. In germline, CDR1 is MNHEY, CDR2 SVGAGI. CDR3 size: 13 residues.

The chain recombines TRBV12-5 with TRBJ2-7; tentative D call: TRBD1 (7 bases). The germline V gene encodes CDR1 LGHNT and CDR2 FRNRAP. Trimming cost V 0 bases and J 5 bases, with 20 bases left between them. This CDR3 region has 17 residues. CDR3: CASGLVVSGDSAHEQYF. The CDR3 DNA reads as TGTGCTAGTGGTTTGGTAGTATCGGGGGACAGCGCCCACGAGCAGTACTTC.

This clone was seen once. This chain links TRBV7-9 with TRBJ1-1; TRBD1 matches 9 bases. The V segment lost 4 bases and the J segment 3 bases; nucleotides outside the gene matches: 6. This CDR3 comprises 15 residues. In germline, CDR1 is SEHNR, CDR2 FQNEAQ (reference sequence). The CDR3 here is CASSSRTGVDTEAFF. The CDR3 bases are TGTGCCAGCAGCTCCCGGACAGGGGTGGACACTGAAGCTTTCTTT.

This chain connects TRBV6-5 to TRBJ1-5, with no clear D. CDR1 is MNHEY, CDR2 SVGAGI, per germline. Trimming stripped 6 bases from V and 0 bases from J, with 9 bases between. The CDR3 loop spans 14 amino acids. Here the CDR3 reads CASRKTLSNQPQHF. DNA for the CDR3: TGTGCCAGCAGGAAAACTCTTAGCAATCAGCCCCAGCATTTT.

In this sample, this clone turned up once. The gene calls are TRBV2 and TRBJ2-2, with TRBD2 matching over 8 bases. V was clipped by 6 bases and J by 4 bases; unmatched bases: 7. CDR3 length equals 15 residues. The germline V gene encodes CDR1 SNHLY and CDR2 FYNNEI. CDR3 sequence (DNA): TGTGCCAGCAGCATACTAGCGGAGGCCACCGGGGAGCTGTTTTTT. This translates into CASSILAEATGELFF.

CDR3 protein: CATSRALSGGASDTQYF. For the CDR3, the DNA is TGTGCCACCAGCAGAGCCTTAAGCGGGGGGGCGTCAGATACGCAGTATTTT. The gene calls are TRBV15 and TRBJ2-3, with 10 bases fitting TRBD2. Trimming at V came to 1 base and at J to 4 bases, leaving 8 bases not matched to a gene. The CDR3 covers 17 residues. In germline, CDR1 is LNHNV, CDR2 YYDKDF (reference sequence).